Presented here are 14 T cell receptor beta chains from one specimen sequenced in a study of shared clonotypes between healthy human individuals. The method was immunoSEQ multiplex PCR; TCRdb's version includes in-frame clones alone and lacks a portion of them. The sample contains some 1.5 million clones, about 98% of which appear only once. Sequences were obtained from naive CD4+ T cells sorted from blood. Specified subset: CD45RA+ positively selected. The receptors were sampled from a man aged 25-45 years in good health.

The V call is TRBV4-2, the J call TRBJ2-1, with unresolved D. The CDR3 is 14 amino acids. Germline V gives CDR1 LGHNA, CDR2 YNFKEQ. Trimming removed 0 bases from V and 6 bases from J, with 9 bases in between. CDR3 DNA sequence: TGTGCCAGCAGCCAAGATTTGGTTTTCAATGAGCAGTTCTTC. Protein: CASSQDLVFNEQFF.

The chain couples TRBV5-1 to TRBJ2-1, with TRBD2 matching 13 bases. With 4 bases clipped from V and 4 bases from J, the junction kept 11 bases outside the gene matches. Per germline, CDR1 SGHRS and CDR2 YFSETQ. This CDR3 has 18 amino acids. CDR3 protein: CASSIRLAGGLAYNEQFF. The CDR3 DNA reads TGCGCCAGCAGCATCAGACTAGCGGGAGGACTCGCTTACAATGAGCAGTTCTTC.

The rearrangement uses TRBV6-1 and TRBJ2-7; D might be TRBD1 (6 bases). CDR1 MNHNS and CDR2 SASEGT come from the germline V gene. CDR3 length equals 13 residues. Trimming cost V 3 bases and J 3 bases, with 9 bases left between them. CDR3 coding DNA: TGTGCCAGCAGTGAGGACAGAGACTACGAGCAGTACTTC. Protein: CASSEDRDYEQYF.

The chain employs TRBV18 and TRBJ2-5; possible D gene TRBD2, 5 bases. Trimming stripped 0 bases from V and 5 bases from J, with 13 bases between. Germline V gene lookup returns CDR1 KGHSH and CDR2 LQKENI. The CDR3 runs 15 residues. The CDR3 region has the DNA TGTGCCAGCTCACCACCGGAGGCTACGGGGGAGACCCAGTACTTC. Translation: CASSPPEATGETQYF.

This clone was recorded once. Other DNA variants within this sample encode the same CDR3. V usage is TRBV19 and J usage is TRBJ2-7; 8 nucleotides agree with TRBD1. CDR1 LNHDA and CDR2 SQIVND come from the germline V gene (reference sequence). The ends lost 4 bases at V and 4 bases at J; junction bases unmatched: 0. The CDR3 has 12 residues. Here the CDR3 reads CASSRQGYEQYF. The CDR3 DNA follows: TGTGCCAGTAGTAGACAGGGGTACGAGCAGTACTTC.

The chain uses TRBV5-1 and TRBJ2-7, with 7 bases fitting TRBD1. The length of the CDR3 is 12 residues. V shed 0 bases and J 9 bases; nucleotides not matched to a gene: 3. Germline CDR1 reads SGHRS; CDR2 reads YFSETQ. CDR3 protein: CASSLDRGMQYF. The CDR3 DNA follows: TGCGCCAGCAGCTTGGACAGGGGAATGCAGTACTTC. Supplemented by reference TRBV5-1 and TRBJ2-7, the full variable domain reads KAGVTQTPRYLIKTRGQQVTLSCSPISGHRSVSWYQQTPGQGLQFLFEYFSETQRNKGNFPGRFSGRQFSNSRSEMNVSTLELGDSALYLCASSLDRGMQYFGPGTRLTVT.

The gene calls are TRBV2 and TRBJ2-7; 8 nucleotides match TRBD1. With 4 bases clipped from V and 3 bases from J, the junction kept 5 bases outside the gene matches. Germline CDR1 SNHLY, CDR2 FYNNEI. The CDR3 is 14 amino acids. CDR3 bases: TGTGCCAGCAGTGCGGCAGGGGGCAACTACGAGCAGTACTTC. Amino acid sequence: CASSAAGGNYEQYF.

The J gene is TRBJ2-7, the V gene TRBV7-2; 7 nucleotides line up with TRBD1. Germline V gives CDR1 SGHTA, CDR2 FQGNSA. This CDR3 is built from 16 residues. J gave up 1 base and V 4 bases, and 10 bases lay outside the gene matches. CDR3 loop: CASSWGQTGGSYEQYF. CDR3 DNA sequence: TGTGCCAGCAGCTGGGGACAGACCGGAGGTTCCTACGAGCAGTACTTC.

The chain combines TRBV27 with TRBJ2-5, with D tentatively TRBD1 (5 bases). V gave up 5 bases and J gave up 2 bases, with 12 bases separating them. The V gene's germline CDR1 is MNHEY and CDR2 SMNVEV (reference sequence). The CDR3 has 14 residues. The CDR3 DNA follows: TGTGCCAGCAGTCCCACGGCAGGGCAAGAGACCCAGTACTTC. This translates into CASSPTAGQETQYF.

V usage is TRBV5-5 and J usage is TRBJ2-7, with TRBD2 identical over 7 bases. Germline-derived CDR1 and CDR2 are SGHKS and YYEKEE (reference sequence). The junction had 3 bases not matched to a gene; V was cut back by 4 bases and J by 2 bases. CDR3 length: 13 residues. This CDR3 is CASSLGLTYEQYF. CDR3 DNA: TGTGCCAGCAGCCTGGGACTAACCTACGAGCAGTACTTC.

Worth noting for this clone: This sample includes further DNA sequences coding for the same CDR3. This sequence joins TRBV27 and TRBJ2-2; D not certain. V gave up 2 bases and J gave up 7 bases, with 5 bases separating them. Looked up from germline, CDR1 is MNHEY and CDR2 is SMNVEV (reference sequence). The CDR3 contains 12 residues. The CDR3 DNA reads TGTGCCAGCAGTTTACCACGCGGGGAGCTGTTTTTT. This gives the protein CASSLPRGELFF.

This chain connects TRBV7-3 to TRBJ1-3; 7 bases align to TRBD1. V lost 4 bases to trimming and J lost 6 bases; unmatched junction nucleotides: 21. CDR3 size: 19 residues. Germline CDR1 is SGHTA and CDR2 is FQGTGA. The CDR3 reads CASSSKGNLTGQRENTIYF. The CDR3 DNA is TGTGCCAGCAGCTCGAAAGGTAACCTAACGGGACAGAGAGAAAACACCATATATTTT.

In the case of this clone: The same CDR3 arises from other DNA sequences in this sample as well. This chain connects TRBV27 to TRBJ2-7, with TRBD2 identical over 10 bases. The V and J ends lost 2 bases and 6 bases, in that order; junction bases with no gene match: 4. Germline assignment: CDR1 MNHEY and CDR2 SMNVEV (reference sequence). The CDR3 has 14 amino acids. The CDR3 here is CASSLLAGVGEQYF. The CDR3 DNA is TGTGCCAGCAGTTTACTAGCGGGAGTGGGCGAGCAGTACTTC.

The CDR3 region is CASRHEQYF. The CDR3 bases are TGTGCAAGTCGGCACGAGCAGTACTTC. The genes are TRBV12-2 and TRBJ2-7. TRBV12-2 is an annotated pseudogene. The CDR3 contains 9 residues.